This T cell receptor beta chain was sequenced for a study of cytomegalovirus exposure and HLA in healthy donors. The data were produced by immunoSEQ multiplex PCR, yet TCRdb's version contains in-frame clones alone and is incomplete. The repertoire has about 130,000 clones, 89% of them found once; the top ten carry 1.1%. Looked up from germline, CDR1 is MNHNY and CDR2 is SVGAGI (reference sequence). The V end was cut by 0 bases, the J end by 10 bases, with 21 bases between. The CDR3 spans 16 residues. The source material was PBMCs. The TCR originated in a woman aged 18-29 years in good health and CMV-seronegative. The rearrangement uses TRBV6-6 and TRBJ1-1; D gene ambiguous. As DNA, the CDR3 is TGTGCCAGCAGTTACTCGTCGGGAGTTGTCTCCCTAGGAGCTTTCTTT. Translation gives CASSYSSGVVSLGAFF.